These 25 T cell receptor beta chains originate from one sample sequenced in a study of shared clonotypes between healthy human individuals. As defined, naive CD8 cells were CD45RO-negative and positively selected for CCR7, with terminally differentiated effector memory CD45RA+ cells excluded. Clones were sequenced by immunoSEQ multiplex PCR, and TCRdb holds only the in-frame ones, with some missing. The sample lists around 2,000,000 clones; about 93% were seen once. The specimen was naive CD8+ T cells from PBMCs. The source of these receptors is a young man in good health. Some clones in this sample may be carry-over from other donors' samples.

The rearrangement links TRBV19 to TRBJ2-1; 8 positions agree with TRBD2. Unmatched junction bases numbered 12, after V lost 7 bases and J lost 7 bases. Germline V gene sequence: CDR1 LNHDA, CDR2 SQIVND (reference sequence). The CDR3 has 15 amino acids. CDR3 in amino acids: CASTPLAEGVNEQFF. In DNA, the CDR3 is TGTGCCAGTACCCCACTAGCGGAGGGGGTTAATGAGCAGTTCTTC. Full variable domain (rest looked up from reference TRBV19 and TRBJ2-1): DGGITQSPKYLFRKEGQNVTLSCEQNLNHDAMYWYRQDPGQGLRLIYYSQIVNDFQKGDIAEGYSVSREKKESFPLTVTSAQKNPTAFYLCASTPLAEGVNEQFFGPGTRLTVL.

The gene calls are TRBV7-9 and TRBJ2-2; a weak D match, TRBD1 (7 bases). The germline V gene has CDR1 SEHNR and CDR2 FQNEAQ (reference sequence). CDR3 size: 16 residues. V lost 1 base and J 3 bases, leaving 12 bases between the germline ends. CDR3 residues: CASSLGSRGDTGELFF. The CDR3 DNA follows: TGTGCCAGCAGCTTAGGTTCCAGGGGGGACACCGGGGAGCTGTTTTTT.

The chain combines TRBV19 with TRBJ1-4; D is uncertain. This CDR3 spans 14 amino acids. V shed 8 bases and J shed 8 bases, with 18 bases lying between them. Germline V gives CDR1 LNHDA, CDR2 SQIVND (reference sequence). This CDR3 is CASGGRRGSEKLFF. CDR3 in DNA: TGTGCCAGTGGAGGACGGAGAGGTAGCGAAAAACTGTTTTTT.

The count of this clone is one. The rearrangement links TRBV27 to TRBJ2-7, with D tentatively TRBD2 (6 bases). The V end lost 8 bases, the J end lost 6 bases, and 23 bases lay between the germline ends. CDR1 is MNHEY, CDR2 SMNVEV, per germline (reference sequence). The CDR3 has 15 residues. CDR3 loop: CASQDRDLGLSEQYF. CDR3 sequence (DNA): TGTGCCAGCCAAGACCGGGACTTAGGGCTTTCCGAGCAGTACTTC.

The chain has TRBV27 and TRBJ2-7; TRBD2 matches 12 bases. With V trimmed by 6 bases and J by 6 bases, 6 bases remained unmatched. The V gene's germline CDR1 is MNHEY and CDR2 SMNVEV (reference sequence). The CDR3 has 14 amino acids. CDR3 residues: CASRETSGSIEQYF. DNA of the CDR3: TGTGCCAGCAGGGAGACTAGCGGGAGTATCGAGCAGTACTTC.

V usage is TRBV19 and J usage is TRBJ1-1; D not resolved. The V gene lost 4 bases and the J gene lost 3 bases, with 12 bases spanning the gap. The CDR3 loop spans 14 amino acids. Per the germline V gene, CDR1 is LNHDA and CDR2 is SQIVND (reference sequence). CDR3 DNA: TGTGCCAGTAGTACCGGGTGGCCGGACACTGAAGCTTTCTTT. It specifies CASSTGWPDTEAFF.

The V call is TRBV29-1, the J call TRBJ2-1, with D possibly matching TRBD2 (7 bases). Germline CDR1 and CDR2: SQVTM and ANQGSEA. This CDR3 has 16 residues. V lost 7 bases to trimming and J lost 2 bases, with 21 bases between them. CDR3: CSAPRGRARTYNEQFF. CDR3 DNA sequence: TGCAGCGCCCCTAGGGGGAGGGCCCGTACCTACAATGAGCAGTTCTTC.

The chain links TRBV28 to TRBJ2-3, with 12 bases that match TRBD1. The junction had 14 bases not matched to a gene; V was cut back by 4 bases and J by 3 bases. This CDR3 has 19 amino acids. Germline CDR1 and CDR2: MDHEN and SYDVKM. The CDR3 protein is CASSYTSDPGQGATDTQYF. As DNA, the CDR3 is TGTGCCAGCAGTTACACGTCTGATCCGGGACAGGGGGCGACAGATACGCAGTATTTT. The full variable domain, with the rest looked up from reference TRBV28 and TRBJ2-3, is DVKVTQSSRYLVKRTGEKVFLECVQDMDHENMFWYRQDPGLGLRLIYFSYDVKMKEKGDIPEGYSVSREKKERFSLILESASTNQTSMYLCASSYTSDPGQGATDTQYFGPGTRLTVL.

The chain joins TRBV4-1 to TRBJ2-7; weak D call: TRBD2 (6 bases). The length of the CDR3 is 16 residues. V shed 5 bases and J shed 1 base, with 18 bases lying between them. In germline, CDR1 is MGHRA, CDR2 YSYEKL. CDR3 residues: CASSEFGGILSYEQYF. The CDR3 DNA follows: TGCGCCAGCAGCGAATTCGGGGGAATTTTATCCTACGAGCAGTACTTC.

V and J are TRBV6-5 and TRBJ1-1; 8 bases match TRBD1. V trimming: 6 bases; J trimming: 4 bases; junction bases outside the gene matches: 10. The CDR3 has 15 residues. The germline V gene encodes CDR1 MNHEY and CDR2 SVGAGI. This CDR3 reads CASSTDRGVGTEAFF. The CDR3 DNA follows: TGTGCCAGCAGCACAGACAGGGGTGTAGGCACTGAAGCTTTCTTT.

V and J are TRBV27 and TRBJ2-3, with no clear D. Germline-derived CDR1 and CDR2 are MNHEY and SMNVEV (reference sequence). The V end lost 3 bases, the J end lost 0 bases, and 7 bases lay between the germline ends. There are 14 residues in the CDR3. CDR3 sequence (DNA): TGTGCCAGCAGTTTGGTCCCTAGCACAGATACGCAGTATTTT. Encoded protein: CASSLVPSTDTQYF.

As concerns this clone: The sample has other DNA sequences that encode this CDR3 too. This rearrangement joins TRBV9 to TRBJ1-1; no clear D. The V gene's germline CDR1 is SGDLS and CDR2 YYNGEE. This CDR3 is 14 amino acids long. Trimming took off 0 bases at V and 0 bases at J, with 6 bases between the two ends. The CDR3: CASSVGHMNTEAFF. Written as DNA, the CDR3 is TGTGCCAGCAGCGTAGGACATATGAACACTGAAGCTTTCTTT.

The chain couples TRBV4-1 to TRBJ2-1, with a possible D match to TRBD2 (6 bases). Per the germline V gene, CDR1 is MGHRA and CDR2 is YSYEKL. There are 13 residues in the CDR3. The ends were cut back, 5 bases at V and 6 bases at J, with 11 bases in the middle. The CDR3 DNA reads TGCGCCAGCAGCACATTGGGGGGCAATGAGCAGTTCTTC. This sequence encodes CASSTLGGNEQFF.

The rearrangement links TRBV5-1 to TRBJ1-1, with D maybe TRBD1 (6 bases). The germline CDR1 and CDR2 sequences are SGHRS and YFSETQ. Deletions cut 0 bases from V and 5 bases from J, with 14 bases between. The CDR3 is 15 residues long. CDR3 sequence (DNA): TGCGCCAGCAGCTTGGGTACAGGGCGACGGACTGAAGCTTTCTTT. Translated: CASSLGTGRRTEAFF.

The V and J genes are TRBV15 and TRBJ1-5; D possibly corresponds to TRBD1 (5 bases). V dropped 0 bases and J dropped 1 base, with 13 bases sitting between them. This CDR3 is 17 amino acids long. Germline V lookup: CDR1 LNHNV, CDR2 YYDKDF (reference sequence). CDR3 sequence: CATSRDGGLMSNQPQHF. In DNA form, the CDR3 reads TGTGCCACCAGCAGAGATGGGGGACTCATGAGCAATCAGCCCCAGCATTTT.

The chain carries TRBV28 and TRBJ1-2; D remains unclear. V was clipped by 6 bases and J by 9 bases, with 11 bases between them. From germline, CDR1 is MDHEN and CDR2 SYDVKM. There are 11 residues in the CDR3. The CDR3 loop reads CASSRRDSYTF. The DNA for the CDR3 is TGTGCCAGCAGCCGTCGGGATAGCTACACCTTC.

V usage is TRBV13 and J usage is TRBJ1-1; D possibly corresponds to TRBD1 (5 bases). Trimming removed 7 bases at V and 0 bases at J, with 15 bases between. The CDR3 loop spans 15 amino acids. Germline V lookup: CDR1 PRHDT, CDR2 FYEKMQ (reference sequence). In DNA, the CDR3 is TGTGCCAGCACCCCGGGGCAGCCCATGAACACTGAAGCTTTCTTT. Its protein is CASTPGQPMNTEAFF.

The chain employs TRBV7-9 and TRBJ2-5, with a tentative D call TRBD2 (6 bases). V was cut by 5 bases and J by 4 bases, with 20 bases left in between. This CDR3 has 16 residues. From germline, CDR1 is SEHNR and CDR2 FQNEAQ (reference sequence). The CDR3 loop is CASSPPGRRGPETQYF. CDR3 in DNA: TGTGCCAGCAGCCCACCGGGACGGAGGGGACCAGAGACCCAGTACTTC.

This clone was picked up one time. The J gene is TRBJ1-1, the V gene TRBV29-1; 7 nucleotides agree with TRBD1. The CDR3 extends over 15 amino acids. Per the germline V gene, CDR1 is SQVTM and CDR2 is ANQGSEA. Trimming at V came to 6 bases and at J to 6 bases, leaving 16 bases not matched to a gene. CDR3 in DNA: TGCAGCGTCCCCGACAGGGTAGGTTTCCGGGCTGAAGCTTTCTTT. It codes for CSVPDRVGFRAEAFF.

The chain links TRBV7-9 to TRBJ2-1; D not certain. From germline, CDR1 is SEHNR and CDR2 FQNEAQ (reference sequence). This CDR3 has 15 residues. Trimming shortened V by 5 bases and J by 0 bases, and 11 bases separated the two germline ends. CDR3 amino acids: CASSTRVSSYNEQFF. CDR3 coding DNA: TGTGCCAGCAGCACAAGGGTGAGCTCCTACAATGAGCAGTTCTTC.

This clone was detected only once. The chain joins TRBV9 to TRBJ2-7; maybe TRBD1 (6 bases). The V end was cut by 0 bases, the J end by 4 bases, with 14 bases between. Germline V gives CDR1 SGDLS, CDR2 YYNGEE. The CDR3 length is 15 residues. In DNA, the CDR3 is TGTGCCAGCAGCGTAGGTCCGACAGGAGCTTACGAGCAGTACTTC. This gives the protein CASSVGPTGAYEQYF.

V is TRBV7-9 and J is TRBJ1-2; no reliable D call. Germline loops: CDR1 SEHNR, CDR2 FQNEAQ (reference sequence). V lost 3 bases to trimming and J lost 3 bases, with 11 bases between them. This CDR3 has 14 residues. The CDR3 bases are TGTGCCAGCAGCTTGCAGATGGGTTACTATGGCTACACCTTC. It encodes CASSLQMGYYGYTF.

The chain uses TRBV5-1 and TRBJ2-1; 9 positions match TRBD2. The ends lost 6 bases at V and 4 bases at J; junction bases unmatched: 5. CDR3 length: 14 residues. The V gene's germline CDR1 is SGHRS and CDR2 YFSETQ. CDR3 sequence reads: CASTGGREYNEQFF. The CDR3 DNA sequence: TGCGCCAGCACCGGCGGGAGGGAATACAATGAGCAGTTCTTC.

The chain uses TRBV4-2 and TRBJ2-3; 13 nucleotides match TRBD2. V dropped 0 bases and J dropped 6; count of bases not matched to a gene: 6. Looked up from germline, CDR1 is LGHNA and CDR2 is YNFKEQ. The CDR3 runs 17 residues. CDR3 amino acids: CASSQEIGGLAGDTQYF. The CDR3 nucleotides read TGTGCCAGCAGCCAAGAGATCGGGGGACTAGCGGGGGATACGCAGTATTTT.

In its sample, this clone was seen a few times. The V gene is TRBV5-4, the J gene TRBJ1-1, with TRBD1 matching 8 bases. Germline V gene lookup returns CDR1 SGHNT and CDR2 YYREEE (reference sequence). This CDR3 has 16 amino acids. Germline trimming cut 0 bases from V and 3 bases from J; bases unmatched to any gene: 7. The CDR3 protein is CASSLVPQGGDTEAFF. The CDR3 nucleotides read TGTGCCAGCAGCTTGGTCCCACAGGGGGGGGACACTGAAGCTTTCTTT. Complete variable domain (other parts from reference TRBV5-4 and TRBJ1-1): ETGVTQSPTHLIKTRGQQVTLRCSSQSGHNTVSWYQQALGQGPQFIFQYYREEENGRGNFPPRFSGLQFPNYSSELNVNALELDDSALYLCASSLVPQGGDTEAFFGQGTRLTVV.